The sample holds a few counts of the clone carrying this TCR beta chain. The data originate from a study of T-cell memory formation after mild COVID-19. Each CDR3 protein is one row after TCRdb ran MiXCR on the 5' RACE reads. This table has fewer than 600,000 distinct CDR3 sequences, roughly 22% appearing once. V trimming: 2 bases; J trimming: 3 bases; junction bases outside the gene matches: 8. In germline, CDR1 is LGHDT, CDR2 YNNKEL (reference sequence). This CDR3 comprises 16 residues. This chain joins TRBV3-1 and TRBJ2-7; 9 bases map to TRBD1. The TCR sequence derives from an adult woman who had mild COVID-19 (a few samples of this study predate the infection). Cell type and time point are not known. Sequenced input: PBMCs or a T cell subset sorted from them (not recorded which). CDR3 DNA sequence: TGTGCCAGCAGCCAAATGGGACAGGGACCCAGCTACGAGCAGTACTTC. The encoded protein is CASSQMGQGPSYEQYF.